This T cell receptor beta chain was recovered during a study of T cells after yellow fever vaccination (dated by TCRdb to the late 2010s). Concerning the study at large: The SMART-Seq v4 Ultra Low Input RNA kit was used to prepare libraries from fractions with low cell numbers. Bulk TCR alpha and beta repertoires were sequenced longitudinally to track T-cell clones before and after primary and booster YFV17D yellow fever vaccination. Blood was drawn at multiple timepoints before and after primary and secondary immunization, with bulk PBMC replicates and cell subsets isolated. Two healthy male donors, one aged 18 to 30 and one aged 30 to 40 years, made up the cohort. The paper's findings and limits, for the study overall: A small share of clonotypes was detected in both CD4 and CD8 compartments, with the overlap likely arising from convergent recombination. Computational filtering was needed because FACS-sorted repertoires could contain abundant contaminating clonotypes from the bulk population. Compared with the primary T-cell response, the secondary T-cell response was faster but weaker, reaching its peak on day 5 rather than on day 15. After the booster, most clones that had expanded after primary vaccination were detected again (roughly 96% of CD4 and around 88% of CD8), suggesting broad maintenance of memory. The study included only a couple of donors, which limits how far the findings can be generalized.

The treatment or condition label for this specimen denotes: live attenuated yellow fever vaccine strain. At each blood-draw timepoint, two biological replicates of bulk PBMCs were collected. PBMCs were isolated from peripheral blood using a standard Ficoll-Paque protocol. RNA was extracted with TriZol from bulk PBMCs, CD4 and CD8 fractions, and dextramer-positive and dextramer-negative fractions. The germline V gene specifies KGHSH as CDR1 and LQKENI as CDR2. From the cysteine up to the phenylalanine, the CDR3 has a length of 16 residues. Only the CDR3 region is kept as DNA, spanning 48 bases read in frame from base 1. Trimming removed 3 bases from V and 0 bases from J, leaving 9 bases between the germline ends. This clonotype showed up just a few times. The antigen it recognizes is unknown. Base qualities are not recorded, but no much larger clone differs from it by a single base. TCR cDNA was synthesized by 5'RACE template switching, which introduced a universal primer site and unique molecular identifiers. Priming of cDNA synthesis was performed from both the TCR alpha and TCR beta constant segments. Two PCR steps were used to amplify libraries, with sample barcodes and sequencing adapters being added in the second step. Sequencing of libraries was performed on Illumina HiSeq 2500 (2x100 bp) or NovaSeq (2x150 bp). On the authors' methods: MIGEC was used to demultiplex reads and collapse the reads into UMI consensus sequences, and MiXCR was used for V(D)J alignment. Using edgeR on replicate PBMC samples, clonotypes were called vaccine-responding if FDR was below 0.01 and the log2 fold change was above 5 up to day 15. CD4 or CD8 identity was assigned to each bulk clonotype according to whether the clonotype was present at higher abundance in the sequenced CD4 repertoire or the sequenced CD8 repertoire. TCRdb trimmed the raw reads at Q25, called clones with MiXCR and kept productive beta chains. When rows share a CDR3 protein, they turn into one entry using the most common DNA and genes. What appears here as the V and J calls and clone size reflects TCRdb's work, not the paper's. The sample data list 300,000 to 450,000 distinct CDR3 sequences, and 7% to 10% of these were observed just once. Roughly 18% of the sample belongs to the ten largest clones.

The chain couples TRBV18 to TRBJ1-6; the D gene cannot be named for sure. The sequencing used PBMCs, collected around 45 days after the first yellow fever vaccination. The TCR comes from a man aged 18 to 29 who received the YFV17D yellow fever vaccine. CDR3 sequence: CASSPQESSYNSPLHF. The sequenced DNA: TGTGCCAGCTCACCGCAGGAGAGCTCCTATAATTCACCCCTCCACTTT.